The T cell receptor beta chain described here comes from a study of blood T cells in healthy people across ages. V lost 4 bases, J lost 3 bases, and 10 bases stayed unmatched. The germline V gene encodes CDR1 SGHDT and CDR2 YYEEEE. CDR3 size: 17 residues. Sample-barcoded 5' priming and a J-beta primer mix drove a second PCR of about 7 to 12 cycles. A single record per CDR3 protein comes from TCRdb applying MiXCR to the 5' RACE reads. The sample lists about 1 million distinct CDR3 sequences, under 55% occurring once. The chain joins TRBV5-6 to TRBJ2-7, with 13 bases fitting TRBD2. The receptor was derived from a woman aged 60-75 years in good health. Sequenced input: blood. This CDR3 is CASSKTSGGRWYYEQYF. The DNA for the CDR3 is TGTGCCAGCAGCAAGACTAGCGGGGGGAGGTGGTACTACGAGCAGTACTTC.